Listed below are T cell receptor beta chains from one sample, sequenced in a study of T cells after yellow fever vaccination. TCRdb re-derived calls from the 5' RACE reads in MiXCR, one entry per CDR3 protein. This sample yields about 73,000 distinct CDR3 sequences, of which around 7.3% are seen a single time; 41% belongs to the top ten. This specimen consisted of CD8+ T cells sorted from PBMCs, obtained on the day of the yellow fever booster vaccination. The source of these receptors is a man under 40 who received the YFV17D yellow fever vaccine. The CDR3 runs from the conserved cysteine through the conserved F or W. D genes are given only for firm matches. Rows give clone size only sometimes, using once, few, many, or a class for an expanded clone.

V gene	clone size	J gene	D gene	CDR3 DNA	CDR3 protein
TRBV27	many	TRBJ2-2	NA	TGTGCCAGCAGTGGTCAGGGCCTGAACACCGGGGAGCTGTTTTTT	CASSGQGLNTGELFF
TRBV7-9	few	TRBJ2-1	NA	TGTGCCAGCAGCGCCTCTAAAAATGAGCGTTTCTTC	CASSASKNERFF
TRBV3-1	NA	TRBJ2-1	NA	TGTGCCAGCAGCCTCACGGGGGACAATGAGCAGTTCTTC	CASSLTGDNEQFF
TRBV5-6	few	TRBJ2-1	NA	TGTGCCAGCAGCCTGGACGGAAGCGATGAGCAGTTCTTC	CASSLDGSDEQFF
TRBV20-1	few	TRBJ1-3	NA	TGCAGTGCTATAGCCCCCCTGTCGCCGGAGAACTCTGGAAACACCATATATTTT	CSAIAPLSPENSGNTIYF
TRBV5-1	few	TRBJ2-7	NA	TGCGCCAGCAGCTTTACCGGGACACCGGCCTACGAGCAGTACTTC	CASSFTGTPAYEQYF
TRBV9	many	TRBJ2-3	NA	TGTGCCAGCAGCTCTTGGACTGCTAGCACAGATACGCAGTATTTT	CASSSWTASTDTQYF
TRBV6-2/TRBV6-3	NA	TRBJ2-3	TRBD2	TGTGCCAGCAGTTACCCAACACTAGCGGGAGGGCCAGATACGCAGTATTTT	CASSYPTLAGGPDTQYF
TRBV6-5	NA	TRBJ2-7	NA	TGTGCCAGCAGTTACTCGGGTAGATACGAGCAGTACTTC	CASSYSGRYEQYF
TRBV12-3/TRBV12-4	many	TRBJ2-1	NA	TGTGCCAGCAGTCCCCCGGTTAATGAGCAGTTCTTC	CASSPPVNEQFF
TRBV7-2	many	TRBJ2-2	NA	TGTGCCAGCAGCTTCTATTACAGCAAGAACACCGGGGAGCTGTTTTTT	CASSFYYSKNTGELFF
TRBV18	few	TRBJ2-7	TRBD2	TGTGCCAGCTCACCAGGGACTAGCGACCACGAGCAGTACTTC	CASSPGTSDHEQYF
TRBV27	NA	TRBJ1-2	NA	TGTGCCAGCAGTGATCAGGGGAAGACGGGGAACTATGGCTACACCTTC	CASSDQGKTGNYGYTF
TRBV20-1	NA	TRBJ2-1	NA	TGCAGTGCTAGCCCCACTCAGGTTGAGCAGTTCTTC	CSASPTQVEQFF
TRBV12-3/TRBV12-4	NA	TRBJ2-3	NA	TGTGCCAGCAGTTTATATAGTGGGAGGCCCGATACGCAGTATTTT	CASSLYSGRPDTQYF
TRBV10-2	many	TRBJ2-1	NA	TGCGCCAGCGAGGGTGCGGGAAGCTCCTACAATGAGCAGTTCTTC	CASEGAGSSYNEQFF
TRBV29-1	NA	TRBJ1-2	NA	TGCAGCGTTGAGGGGAGAGGTAACTATGGCTACACCTTC	CSVEGRGNYGYTF
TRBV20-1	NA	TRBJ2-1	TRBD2	TGCAGTGCTAGAGATGACATAGCGGGACCCTACAATGAGCAGTTCTTC	CSARDDIAGPYNEQFF
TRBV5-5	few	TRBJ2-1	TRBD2	TGTGCCAGCAGTTTCGAGCGGGGCTACATCGATGAGCAGTTCTTC	CASSFERGYIDEQFF
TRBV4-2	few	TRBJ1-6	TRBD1	TGTGCCAGCAGCCAAGATATGACAGGGAACCCACCCCTCCACTTT	CASSQDMTGNPPLHF
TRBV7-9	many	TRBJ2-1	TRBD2	TGTGCCAGCAGCTTCTCCGGGACTAGCAGTCGCGATGAGCAGTTCTTC	CASSFSGTSSRDEQFF
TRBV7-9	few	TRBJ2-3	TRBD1	TGTGCCAGCAGACCGCCGGGACAGGGGCCAGATACGCAGTATTTT	CASRPPGQGPDTQYF
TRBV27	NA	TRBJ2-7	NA	TGTGCCAGCAGCCACCCTCTGAGCTACGAGCAGTACTTC	CASSHPLSYEQYF
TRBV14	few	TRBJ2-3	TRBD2	TGTGCCAGCAGCCCTACGGACTGGAGCGGGAATGAAGATACGCAGTATTTT	CASSPTDWSGNEDTQYF
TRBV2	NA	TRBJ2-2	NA	TGTGCCAGCACTTGGACCACCGGGGAGCTGTTTTTT	CASTWTTGELFF
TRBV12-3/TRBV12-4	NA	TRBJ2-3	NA	TGTGCCAGCACGCTGCGATTCGGTAGCACAGATACGCAGTATTTT	CASTLRFGSTDTQYF
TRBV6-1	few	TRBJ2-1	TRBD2	TGTGCCAGCAGTAGGACTAGCGAGTACAATGAGCAGTTCTTC	CASSRTSEYNEQFF
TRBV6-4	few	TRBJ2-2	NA	TGTGCCAGCAGTGACAGGGGCACCGGGGAGCTGTTTTTT	CASSDRGTGELFF
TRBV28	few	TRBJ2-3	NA	TGTGCCAGCAGTTTGGGGGTCAGCGGGTCTAGCACAGATACGCAGTATTTT	CASSLGVSGSSTDTQYF
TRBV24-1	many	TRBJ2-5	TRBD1	TGTGCCACCAGTGACCCCGACAGGGAAGAGACCCAGTACTTC	CATSDPDREETQYF
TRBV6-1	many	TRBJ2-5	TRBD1	TGTGCCAGCAGCCAACAGGGGGAAAGGGAGACCCAGTACTTC	CASSQQGERETQYF
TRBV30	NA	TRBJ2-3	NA	TGTGCCGGAGAGGGGTTAGCGCCTTCGAAGGTCGATTGGCGAGATACGCAGTATTTT	CAGEGLAPSKVDWRDTQYF
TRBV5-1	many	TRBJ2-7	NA	TGCGCCAGCAGCTTTGAGACAGATACCTACGAGCAGTACTTC	CASSFETDTYEQYF
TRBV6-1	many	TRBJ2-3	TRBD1	TGTGCCAGCACCGGGACAGGGCGAAACACAGATACGCAGTATTTT	CASTGTGRNTDTQYF
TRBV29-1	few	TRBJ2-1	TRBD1	TGCAGCGTTGCTGGACAGGGTCAAGTTTTTGAGCAGTTCTTC	CSVAGQGQVFEQFF
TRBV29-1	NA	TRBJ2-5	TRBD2	TGCAGCGTTAGGGGTACTAGCGGGAGGGTGGGAGAGACCCAGTACTTC	CSVRGTSGRVGETQYF
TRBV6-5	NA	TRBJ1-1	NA	TGTGCCAGCGGTATAAACACTGAAGCTTTCTTT	CASGINTEAFF
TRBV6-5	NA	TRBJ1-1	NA	TGTGCCAGCAGTTACTCCCAGGGATTGGGCACTGAAGCTTTCTTT	CASSYSQGLGTEAFF
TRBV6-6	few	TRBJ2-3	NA	TGTGCCAGCACCGTGCGGAGCACAGATACGCAGTATTTT	CASTVRSTDTQYF
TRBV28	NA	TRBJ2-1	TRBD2	TGTGCCTCAAATCTGTGGCATTCTAGCGGGAGGTCCTACAATGAGCAGTTCTTC	CASNLWHSSGRSYNEQFF
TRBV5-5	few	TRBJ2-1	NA	TGTGCCAGCAGCGCGACCAGCGGGCGGGTCTCCTACAATGAGCAGTTCTTC	CASSATSGRVSYNEQFF